This T cell receptor beta chain was obtained from a study of CD8+CD57+ T cells in acquired aplastic anemia. As for the study in general: An average of roughly 2.9 ug of DNA was obtained from sorted CD4+ and CD8+ cells.

TCR beta VDJ and CDR3 profiles were obtained from a genomic DNA template. TCRdb recomputed calls from the reads with MiXCR, one row per CDR3 protein. Altogether under 200,000 distinct CDR3 sequences are present, approximately 51% being singletons, with the ten largest covering about 2.9%. Germline assignment: CDR1 MNHNS and CDR2 SASEGT. This CDR3 is 14 amino acids long. J was trimmed by 2 bases and V by 1 base; bases with no gene match: 1. Points on this clonotype: The antigen is undetermined.

Those patients picked for sequencing had displayed CD8+CD57+ cell expansion on flow cytometry. Study-level points and caveats: Overlap between patients and controls comprised twenty-nine CD8+ CDR3 sequences.

The receptor comes from a human donor with aplastic anemia. The genes are TRBV6-1 and TRBJ2-7; 8 nucleotides agree with TRBD1. The source material was sorted CD4+, CD8+, or CD8+CD57+ T cells (not recorded which) from PBMCs. Here the CDR3 reads CASSEDRGTYEQYV. The CDR3 DNA reads as TGTGCCAGCAGTGAAGACAGGGGGACCTACGAGCAGTACGTC.